A selection of T cell receptor beta chains follows, all from one sample in a study of human T cells and chemical hapten exposure. TCRdb itself ran the RACE reads through MiXCR, one entry per CDR3 protein. The table shows about 45,000 distinct CDR3 sequences, with around 4.5% occurring only once. The specimen was whole blood. The receptors come from a human donor in good health. Some clones in this sample may be carry-over from other donors' samples. CDR3s leave out the opening cysteine and the closing phenylalanine or tryptophan.

J	V	CDR3
TRBJ2-1	TRBV28	ASPSKGSSTYNEQF
TRBJ2-6	TRBV5-4	ASSGRVGSGANVLT
TRBJ1-5	TRBV4-1	ASSQWGRSGGQPQH
TRBJ2-1	TRBV14	ASSPSTSGRGQF
TRBJ2-1	TRBV4-1	ASSQDVGAYNEQF
TRBJ2-7	TRBV3-1	ASSHGQEQY
TRBJ1-5	TRBV20-1	SALGGNSNQPQH
TRBJ2-1	TRBV30	AWSPRRASGRANNEQF
TRBJ2-1	TRBV5-1	ASSLSGSSMNEQF
TRBJ1-3	TRBV28	ASSLNFGRVNTIY
TRBJ1-1	TRBV28	ASSDGMNTEAF
TRBJ2-3	TRBV7-2	ASTQRRETDTQY
TRBJ2-5	TRBV2	ASTPRRDFKETQY
TRBJ2-7	TRBV14	ASSQVARGYEQY
TRBJ2-5	TRBV28	ASSTRQGASGETQY
TRBJ1-6	TRBV6-5	ASSYGGLGSPLH
TRBJ2-5	TRBV5-1	ASGRETQY
TRBJ1-1	TRBV5-4	ASSSPTQGRRNTEAF
TRBJ2-3	TRBV27	ASSPSIAGTTDTQY
TRBJ2-7	TRBV6-5	ASSPRDLSYEQY
TRBJ2-4	TRBV5-6	ASSPGRSIDRDVLAKNIQY
TRBJ2-7	TRBV6-5	ASSYSELNSYEQY
TRBJ1-3	TRBV28	ASSLLDRRSGNTIY
TRBJ1-2	TRBV29-1	SVRQGNNYGYT
TRBJ2-7	TRBV20-1	SAGQANLGYEQY
TRBJ2-1	TRBV6-5	ASSLQSEQF
TRBJ2-6	TRBV5-1	ASRRQGASPGGANVLT
TRBJ1-1	TRBV12-3/TRBV12-4	ASSLMVETGRGTEAF
TRBJ2-5	TRBV6-5	ASWQMRETQY
TRBJ1-6	TRBV6-5	ASSRTGSENSPLH
TRBJ2-1	TRBV11-2	ASSSLRTTGHNEQF